This TCR beta chain was sequenced during a study of technical replicates of blood from several donors. TCRdb's copy holds only in-frame clones and misses some; the assay was immunoSEQ multiplex PCR. Among tens of thousands of clones listed, roughly nine tenths were seen once. The CDR3 spans 13 residues. Germline V gene lookup returns CDR1 SEHNR and CDR2 FQNEAQ (reference sequence). V was pared by 5 bases and J by 4 bases, with 4 bases of the junction left unmatched. This sequence originates from a human donor in good health. The V call is TRBV7-9, the J call TRBJ1-2; TRBD1 agrees at 7 bases. The sequenced sample consisted of T cells isolated from PBMCs. The CDR3 nucleotides read TGTGCCAGCAGCCGGGACAGCTTCTATGGCTACACCTTC. Amino acid sequence: CASSRDSFYGYTF. The full variable domain, with the rest looked up from reference TRBV7-9 and TRBJ1-2, is DTGVSQNPRHKITKRGQNVTFRCDPISEHNRLYWYRQTLGQGPEFLTYFQNEAQLEKSRLLSDRFSAERPKGSFSTLEIQRTEQGDSAMYLCASSRDSFYGYTFGSGTRLTVV.